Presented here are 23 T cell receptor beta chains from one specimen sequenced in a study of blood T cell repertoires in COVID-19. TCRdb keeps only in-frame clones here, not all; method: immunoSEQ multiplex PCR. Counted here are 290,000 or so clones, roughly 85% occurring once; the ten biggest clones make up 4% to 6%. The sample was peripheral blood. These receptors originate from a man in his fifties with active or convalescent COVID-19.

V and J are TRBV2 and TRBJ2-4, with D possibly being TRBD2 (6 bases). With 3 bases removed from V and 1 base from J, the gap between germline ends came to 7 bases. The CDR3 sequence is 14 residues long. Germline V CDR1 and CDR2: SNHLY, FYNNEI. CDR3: CASSDAGAKNIQYF. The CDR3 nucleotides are TGTGCCAGCAGTGACGCGGGGGCCAAAAACATTCAGTACTTC.

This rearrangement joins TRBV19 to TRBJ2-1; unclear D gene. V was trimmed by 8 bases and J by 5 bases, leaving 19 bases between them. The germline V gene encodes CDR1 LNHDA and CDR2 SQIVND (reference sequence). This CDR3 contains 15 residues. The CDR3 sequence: CASSARGKENNEQFF. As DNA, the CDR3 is TGTGCCAGTTCGGCTCGAGGAAAAGAAAACAATGAGCAGTTCTTC.

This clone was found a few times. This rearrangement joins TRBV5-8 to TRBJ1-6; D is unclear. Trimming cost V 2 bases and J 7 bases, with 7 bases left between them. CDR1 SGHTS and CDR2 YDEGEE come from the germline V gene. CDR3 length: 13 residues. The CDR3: CASSFRLNSPLHF. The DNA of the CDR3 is TGTGCCAGCAGCTTCCGGTTAAATTCACCCCTCCACTTT.

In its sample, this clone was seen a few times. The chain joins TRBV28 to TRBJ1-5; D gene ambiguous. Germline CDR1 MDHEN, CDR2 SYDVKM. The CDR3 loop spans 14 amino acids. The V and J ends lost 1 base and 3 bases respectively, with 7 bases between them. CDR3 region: CASSLSVDNQPQHF. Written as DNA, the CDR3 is TGTGCCAGCAGTTTATCAGTTGACAATCAGCCCCAGCATTTT. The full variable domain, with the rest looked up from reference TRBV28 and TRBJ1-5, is DVKVTQSSRYLVKRTGEKVFLECVQDMDHENMFWYRQDPGLGLRLIYFSYDVKMKEKGDIPEGYSVSREKKERFSLILESASTNQTSMYLCASSLSVDNQPQHFGDGTRLSIL.

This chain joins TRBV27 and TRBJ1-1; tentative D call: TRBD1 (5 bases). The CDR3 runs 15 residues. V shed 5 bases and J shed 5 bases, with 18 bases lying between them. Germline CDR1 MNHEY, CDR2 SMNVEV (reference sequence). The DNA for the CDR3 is TGTGCCAGCAGTCCTTTTAGGATCGACAGAACTGAAGCTTTCTTT. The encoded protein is CASSPFRIDRTEAFF.

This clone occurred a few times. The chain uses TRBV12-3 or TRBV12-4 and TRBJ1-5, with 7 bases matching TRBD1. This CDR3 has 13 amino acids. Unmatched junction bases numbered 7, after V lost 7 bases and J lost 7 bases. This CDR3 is CASTLDREQPQHF. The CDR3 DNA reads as TGTGCCAGCACCCTAGACAGGGAACAGCCCCAGCATTTT.

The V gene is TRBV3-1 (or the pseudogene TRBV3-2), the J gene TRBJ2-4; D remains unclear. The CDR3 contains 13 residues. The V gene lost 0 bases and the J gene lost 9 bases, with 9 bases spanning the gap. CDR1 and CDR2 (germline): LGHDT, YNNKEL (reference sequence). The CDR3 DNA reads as TGTGCCAGCAGCCAAGACATAGCCCGCATTCAGTACTTC. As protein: CASSQDIARIQYF.

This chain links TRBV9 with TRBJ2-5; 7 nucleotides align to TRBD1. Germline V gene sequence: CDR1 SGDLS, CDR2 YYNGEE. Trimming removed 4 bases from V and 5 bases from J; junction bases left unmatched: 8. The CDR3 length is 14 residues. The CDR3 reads CASSPRGQEETQYF. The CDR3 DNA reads TGTGCCAGCAGCCCTAGGGGGCAGGAGGAGACCCAGTACTTC.

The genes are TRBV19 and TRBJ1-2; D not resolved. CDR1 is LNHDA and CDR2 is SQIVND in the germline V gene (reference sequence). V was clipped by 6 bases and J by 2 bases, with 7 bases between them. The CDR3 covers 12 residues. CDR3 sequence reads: CASRSDNYGYTF. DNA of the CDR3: TGTGCCAGTAGAAGCGACAACTATGGCTACACCTTC.

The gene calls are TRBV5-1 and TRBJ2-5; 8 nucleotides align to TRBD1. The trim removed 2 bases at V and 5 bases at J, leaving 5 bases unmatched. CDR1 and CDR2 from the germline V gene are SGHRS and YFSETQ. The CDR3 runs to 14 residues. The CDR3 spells CASSFPGGEETQYF. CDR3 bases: TGCGCCAGCAGCTTCCCAGGGGGCGAGGAGACCCAGTACTTC.

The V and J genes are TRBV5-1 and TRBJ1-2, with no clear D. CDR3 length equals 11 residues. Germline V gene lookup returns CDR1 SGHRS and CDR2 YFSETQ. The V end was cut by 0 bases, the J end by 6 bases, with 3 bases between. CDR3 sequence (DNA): TGCGCCAGCAGCTTGGATAATGGCTACACCTTC. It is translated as CASSLDNGYTF.

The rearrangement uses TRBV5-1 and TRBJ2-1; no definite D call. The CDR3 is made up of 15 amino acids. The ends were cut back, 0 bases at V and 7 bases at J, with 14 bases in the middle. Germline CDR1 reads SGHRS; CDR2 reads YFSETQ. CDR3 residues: CASSLAMSGQNEQFF. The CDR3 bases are TGCGCCAGCAGCTTGGCCATGTCAGGCCAAAATGAGCAGTTCTTC.

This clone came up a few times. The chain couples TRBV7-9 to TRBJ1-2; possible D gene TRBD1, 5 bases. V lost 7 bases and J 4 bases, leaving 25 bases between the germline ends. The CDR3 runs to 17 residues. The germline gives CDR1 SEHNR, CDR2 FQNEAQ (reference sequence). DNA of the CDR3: TGTGCCAGCATGAAAACCCAGGGAAGTGGACGGCTCTATGGCTACACCTTC. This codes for CASMKTQGSGRLYGYTF.

The CDR3 region is CASSPWTSGRAWTGELFF. The CDR3 bases are TGTGCCAGCAGCCCTTGGACTAGCGGGAGGGCGTGGACCGGGGAGCTGTTTTTT. This chain uses TRBV11-2 with TRBJ2-2; 15 nucleotides agree with TRBD2. The V and J ends lost 5 bases and 5 bases, in that order; junction bases with no gene match: 9. Looked up from germline, CDR1 is SGHAT and CDR2 is FQNNGV. The CDR3 loop spans 18 amino acids.

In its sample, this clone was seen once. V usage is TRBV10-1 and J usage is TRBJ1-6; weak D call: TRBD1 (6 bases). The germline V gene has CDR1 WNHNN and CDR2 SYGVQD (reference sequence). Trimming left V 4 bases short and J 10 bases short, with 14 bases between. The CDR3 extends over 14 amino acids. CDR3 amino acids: CASSATGRGSPLHF. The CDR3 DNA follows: TGCGCCAGCAGTGCGACAGGACGGGGATCACCCCTCCACTTT.

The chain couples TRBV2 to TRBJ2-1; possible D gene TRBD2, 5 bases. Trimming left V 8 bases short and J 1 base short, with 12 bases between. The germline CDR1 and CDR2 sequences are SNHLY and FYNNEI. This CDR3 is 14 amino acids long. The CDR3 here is CASRRDRSYNEQFF. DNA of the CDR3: TGTGCCAGCCGCCGGGATCGTTCCTACAATGAGCAGTTCTTC.

CDR3 amino acids: CASRNFLGGEQFF. The CDR3 DNA reads as TGTGCCAGCCGGAACTTCCTCGGGGGTGAGCAGTTCTTC. V is TRBV6-6 and J is TRBJ2-1; TRBD2 is a possible D gene (6 bases). Deletions cut 8 bases from V and 9 bases from J, with 17 bases between. This CDR3 spans 13 amino acids. Per the germline V gene, CDR1 is MNHNY and CDR2 is SVGAGI (reference sequence).

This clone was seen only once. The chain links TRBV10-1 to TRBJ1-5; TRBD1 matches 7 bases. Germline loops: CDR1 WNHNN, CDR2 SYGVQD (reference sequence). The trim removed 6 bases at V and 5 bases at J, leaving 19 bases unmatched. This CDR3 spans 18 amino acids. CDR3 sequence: CASSPLELLDRRDQPQHF. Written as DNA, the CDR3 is TGCGCCAGCAGCCCGTTGGAGTTACTGGACAGGCGGGATCAGCCCCAGCATTTT.

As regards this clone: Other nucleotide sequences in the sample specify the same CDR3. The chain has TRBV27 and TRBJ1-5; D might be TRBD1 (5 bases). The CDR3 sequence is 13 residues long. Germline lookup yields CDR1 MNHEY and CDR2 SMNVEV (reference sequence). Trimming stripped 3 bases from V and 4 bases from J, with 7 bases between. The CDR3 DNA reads TGTGCCAGCAGTTTCGGGGGAAATCAGCCCCAGCATTTT. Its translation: CASSFGGNQPQHF.

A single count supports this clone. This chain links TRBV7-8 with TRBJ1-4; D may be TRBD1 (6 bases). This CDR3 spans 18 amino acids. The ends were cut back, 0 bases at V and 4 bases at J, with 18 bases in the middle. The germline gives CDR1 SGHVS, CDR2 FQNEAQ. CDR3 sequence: CASSLARPIQGRNEKLFF. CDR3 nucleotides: TGTGCCAGCAGCTTAGCTCGCCCTATACAGGGACGTAATGAAAAACTGTTTTTT.

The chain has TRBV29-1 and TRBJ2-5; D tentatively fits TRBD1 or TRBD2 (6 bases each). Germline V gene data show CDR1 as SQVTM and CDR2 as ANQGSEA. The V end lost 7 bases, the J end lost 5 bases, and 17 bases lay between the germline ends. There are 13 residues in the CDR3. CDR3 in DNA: TGCAGCGCGGGGGAAGGGGGTTCGGAGACCCAGTACTTC. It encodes CSAGEGGSETQYF.

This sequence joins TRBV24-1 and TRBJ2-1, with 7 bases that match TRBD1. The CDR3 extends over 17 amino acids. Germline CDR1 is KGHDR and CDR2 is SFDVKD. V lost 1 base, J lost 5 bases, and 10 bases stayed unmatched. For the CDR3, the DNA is TGTGCCACCAGTGATTTCGCCGACAGGGAGCCACACAATGAGCAGTTCTTC. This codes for CATSDFADREPHNEQFF.

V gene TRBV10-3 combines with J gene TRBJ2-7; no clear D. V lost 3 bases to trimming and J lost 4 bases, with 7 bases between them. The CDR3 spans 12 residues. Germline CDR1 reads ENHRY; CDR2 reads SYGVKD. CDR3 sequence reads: CAISDGAYEQYF. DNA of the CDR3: TGTGCCATCAGTGACGGAGCATACGAGCAGTACTTC.